Detailed here is one T cell receptor (beta chain). Its antigen is still unknown. TCR cDNA was made by 5'RACE template switching, adding a universal primer site and UMIs. Each CDR3 protein is one row after TCRdb ran MiXCR on the 5' RACE reads. The sample has about 340,000 distinct CDR3 sequences, around 3.9% seen once. These data come from a study of T cells after yellow fever vaccination. Broader study findings: FACS-sorted repertoires could contain abundant clonotypes contaminating from the bulk population. A secondary response was less intense yet reached its peak sooner, at day 5 versus 15.

The CDR3 totals 16 residues. Germline lookup yields CDR1 LGHNA and CDR2 YNFKEQ. With 1 base removed from V and 3 bases from J, the gap between germline ends came to 14 bases. The sequenced sample was PBMCs, obtained 5 days after the yellow fever booster vaccination. V usage is TRBV4-2 and J usage is TRBJ2-3; a possible D gene is TRBD2 (5 bases). The origin of this receptor is a man aged 18 to 29 who received the YFV17D yellow fever vaccine. CDR3: CASSQASVATTDTQYF. CDR3 nucleotide sequence: TGTGCCAGCAGCCAAGCCTCCGTAGCGACAACAGATACGCAGTATTTT.